This passage covers 17 T cell receptor beta chains from one sample sequenced in a study of blood T cell repertoires in COVID-19. Assay used: immunoSEQ multiplex PCR; TCRdb lists only in-frame clones, some missing. The repertoire holds about 230,000 clones, about 85% seen once, with 15% to 20% in the top ten. The specimen sequenced was peripheral blood. The receptors come from a woman at least 80 years old with active or convalescent COVID-19.

The chain recombines TRBV10-3 with TRBJ1-1, with D hard to call. This CDR3 has 14 residues. V lost 8 bases to trimming and J lost 1 base, with 14 bases between them. In germline, CDR1 is ENHRY, CDR2 SYGVKD. Here the CDR3 reads CAIAIDGGNTEAFF. The DNA for the CDR3 is TGTGCCATCGCGATCGACGGAGGGAACACTGAAGCTTTCTTT.

This chain connects TRBV5-4 to TRBJ1-2; 8 bases line up with TRBD1. Germline CDR1 reads SGHNT; CDR2 reads YYREEE (reference sequence). The CDR3 covers 15 residues. V gave up 4 bases and J gave up 3 bases; unmatched junction bases: 8. The CDR3 DNA follows: TGTGCCAGCAGCCGAACCGGACAGGGCCACTATGGCTACACCTTC. Protein product: CASSRTGQGHYGYTF. The variable domain in full, completed from reference TRBV5-4 and TRBJ1-2, reads ETGVTQSPTHLIKTRGQQVTLRCSSQSGHNTVSWYQQALGQGPQFIFQYYREEENGRGNFPPRFSGLQFPNYSSELNVNALELDDSALYLCASSRTGQGHYGYTFGSGTRLTVV.

The chain joins TRBV5-1 to TRBJ1-1; TRBD1 agrees at 10 bases. Unmatched junction bases numbered 4, after V lost 1 base and J lost 10 bases. CDR1 and CDR2 from the germline V gene are SGHRS and YFSETQ. This CDR3 is 13 amino acids long. The CDR3 DNA sequence: TGCGCCAGCAGCTTGACCGGACAGGGGGGAGCTTTCTTT. It yields the protein CASSLTGQGGAFF.

V is TRBV18 and J is TRBJ1-6; TRBD1 aligns across 9 bases. The CDR3 consists of 16 residues. Germline CDR1 is KGHSH and CDR2 is LQKENI. V shed 0 bases, J shed 9 bases, and the junction held 6 bases outside the gene matches. The CDR3 is CASSPPGTGRGSPLHF. The CDR3 DNA reads TGTGCCAGCTCACCACCCGGGACAGGGAGAGGTTCACCCCTCCACTTT.

The J gene is TRBJ1-3, the V gene TRBV9; 7 bases are a match to TRBD1. V lost 4 bases to trimming and J lost 1 base; unmatched junction nucleotides: 8. Germline V gene data show CDR1 as SGDLS and CDR2 as YYNGEE. CDR3 length: 16 residues. Here the CDR3 reads CASSPDPRGSGNTIYF. CDR3 nucleotide sequence: TGTGCCAGCAGCCCCGACCCCAGGGGGTCTGGAAACACCATATATTTT.

This sequence joins TRBV29-1 and TRBJ1-6; D possibly corresponds to TRBD1 (5 bases). This CDR3 is 13 amino acids long. The germline CDR1 and CDR2 sequences are SQVTM and ANQGSEA. Trimming took 5 bases from V and 5 from J, leaving 10 bases between them. CDR3: CSVRSGNNSPLHF. The CDR3 DNA reads TGCAGCGTTCGCTCAGGGAATAATTCACCCCTCCACTTT. The complete variable domain, with remaining parts taken from reference TRBV29-1 and TRBJ1-6, reads SAVISQKPSRDICQRGTSLTIQCQVDSQVTMMFWYRQQPGQSLTLIATANQGSEATYESGFVIDKFPISRPNLTFSTLTVSNMSPEDSSIYLCSVRSGNNSPLHFGNGTRLTVT.

This clone turned up a few times. This chain links TRBV2 with TRBJ1-5; no definite D call. Germline V CDR1 and CDR2: SNHLY, FYNNEI. Deletions cut 6 bases from V and 5 bases from J, with 11 bases between. CDR3 length equals 13 residues. CDR3 residues: CASRGRSDQPQHF. CDR3 in DNA: TGTGCCAGCAGGGGTAGGAGTGATCAGCCCCAGCATTTT.

V is TRBV5-1 and J is TRBJ2-7; perhaps TRBD2 as D (5 bases). V shed 5 bases and J shed 2 bases, with 8 bases lying between them. This CDR3 is 12 amino acids long. Germline CDR1 is SGHRS and CDR2 is YFSETQ. CDR3 DNA sequence: TGCGCCAGCAGTGGAGGAACCTACGAGCAGTACTTC. The encoded protein is CASSGGTYEQYF. The full variable domain, completed using reference TRBV5-1 and TRBJ2-7, is KAGVTQTPRYLIKTRGQQVTLSCSPISGHRSVSWYQQTPGQGLQFLFEYFSETQRNKGNFPGRFSGRQFSNSRSEMNVSTLELGDSALYLCASSGGTYEQYFGPGTRLTVT.

This clone occurred once. In nucleotides, the CDR3 is TGTGCCAGCAACCTCCGGACAGGGGCCGATACGCAGTATTTT. Protein sequence: CASNLRTGADTQYF. The rearrangement uses TRBV27 and TRBJ2-3; TRBD1 agrees at 9 bases. The CDR3 length is 14 residues. V lost 7 bases and J lost 6; bases outside the gene matches: 8. Germline CDR1 is MNHEY and CDR2 is SMNVEV (reference sequence).

V is TRBV7-9 and J is TRBJ1-6; D not resolved. The CDR3 consists of 13 residues. Per germline, CDR1 SEHNR and CDR2 FQNEAQ (reference sequence). Trimming left V 5 bases short and J 10 bases short, with 12 bases between. The CDR3 loop is CASSPPGWSPLHF. CDR3 nucleotides: TGTGCCAGCAGCCCCCCCGGGTGGTCACCCCTCCACTTT.

The genes are TRBV28 and TRBJ1-2; 12 nucleotides line up with TRBD1. CDR3 length: 15 residues. J gave up 8 bases and V 5 bases, and 9 bases lay outside the gene matches. Germline V CDR1 and CDR2: MDHEN, SYDVKM. Here the CDR3 DNA reads TGTGCCAGCAGTGTTAACCGGGACAGGGGGCGAGGCTACACCTTC. Translated: CASSVNRDRGRGYTF.

The J gene is TRBJ1-6, the V gene TRBV6-5, with TRBD1 identical over 9 bases. This CDR3 is 14 amino acids long. Unmatched junction bases numbered 3, after V lost 5 bases and J lost 7 bases. Germline V CDR1 and CDR2: MNHEY, SVGAGI. The CDR3 DNA sequence: TGTGCCAGCAGTACAGGGGGCGGGAATTCACCCCTCCACTTT. This encodes CASSTGGGNSPLHF.

V gene TRBV5-3 combines with J gene TRBJ1-5; 7 nucleotides agree with TRBD1. TRBV5-3 is an ORF; its function is uncertain. J lost 3 bases, V lost 1 base, and 4 bases had no gene match. This CDR3 comprises 15 residues. Here the CDR3 reads CARSLQDRANQPQHF. DNA for the CDR3: TGTGCCAGAAGCTTGCAAGACAGGGCCAATCAGCCCCAGCATTTT.

The chain has TRBV12-3 or TRBV12-4 and TRBJ2-1, with TRBD2 matching 8 bases. V gave up 5 bases and J gave up 15 bases; unmatched junction bases: 9. This CDR3 region has 12 residues. CDR3 sequence (DNA): TGTGCCAGCAGTCATACAGCGGGGGAAGGGTTCTTC. This encodes CASSHTAGEGFF.

The chain links TRBV6-2 or TRBV6-3 to TRBJ2-1, with 9 bases fitting TRBD2. CDR3 length: 15 amino acids. V lost 0 bases and J lost 6; bases outside the gene matches: 3. In germline, CDR1 is MNHEY, CDR2 SVGEGT. This CDR3 is CASSYSGGRANEQFF. The CDR3 bases are TGTGCCAGCAGTTACTCTGGCGGGAGGGCCAATGAGCAGTTCTTC.

The V call is TRBV27, the J call TRBJ2-1; 11 bases fit TRBD2. Trimming removed 8 bases from V and 1 base from J; junction bases left unmatched: 16. The CDR3 consists of 19 residues. CDR1 and CDR2 from the germline V gene are MNHEY and SMNVEV (reference sequence). The CDR3 coding sequence is TGTGCCAGCCACCCGGGACAGGGACTAGCGGCCCATTCCTACAATGAGCAGTTCTTC. Its translation: CASHPGQGLAAHSYNEQFF.

This clone was seen only a few times. The V call is TRBV7-6, the J call TRBJ2-7; D gene uncertain. Trimming cost V 3 bases and J 3 bases, with 9 bases left between them. The germline V gene encodes CDR1 SGHVS and CDR2 FNYEAQ. The CDR3 has 13 amino acids. CDR3 sequence reads: CASSLGQHYEQYF. The CDR3 nucleotides are TGTGCCAGCAGCTTGGGCCAGCACTACGAGCAGTACTTC.